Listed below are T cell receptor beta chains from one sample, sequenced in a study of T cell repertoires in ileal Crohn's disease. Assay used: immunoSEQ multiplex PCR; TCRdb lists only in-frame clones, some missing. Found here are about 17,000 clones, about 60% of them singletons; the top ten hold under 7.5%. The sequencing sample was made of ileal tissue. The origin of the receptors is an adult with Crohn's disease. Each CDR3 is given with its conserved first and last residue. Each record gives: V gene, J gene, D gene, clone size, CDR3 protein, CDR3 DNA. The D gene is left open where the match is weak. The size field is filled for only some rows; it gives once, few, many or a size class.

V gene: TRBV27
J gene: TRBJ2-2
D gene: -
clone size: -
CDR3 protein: CASSFFRAGELFF
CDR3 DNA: TGTGCCAGCAGTTTTTTCCGGGCCGGGGAGCTGTTTTTT

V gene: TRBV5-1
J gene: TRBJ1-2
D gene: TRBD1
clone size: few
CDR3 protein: CASSSTGTGGDGYTF
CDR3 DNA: TGCGCCAGCAGCTCAACCGGGACAGGGGGCGATGGCTACACCTTC

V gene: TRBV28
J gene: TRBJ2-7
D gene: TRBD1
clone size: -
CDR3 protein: CASPGTGGEQYF
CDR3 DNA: TGTGCCAGCCCGGGGACAGGGGGCGAGCAGTACTTC

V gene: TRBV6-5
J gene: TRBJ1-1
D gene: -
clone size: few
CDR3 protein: CASSYLHSINTEAFF
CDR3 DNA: TGTGCCAGCAGTTACCTCCACAGCATTAACACTGAAGCTTTCTTT

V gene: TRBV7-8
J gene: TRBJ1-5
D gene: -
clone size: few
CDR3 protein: CASSPLGRNNQPQHF
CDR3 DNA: TGTGCCAGCAGCCCACTGGGGCGGAACAATCAGCCCCAGCATTTT

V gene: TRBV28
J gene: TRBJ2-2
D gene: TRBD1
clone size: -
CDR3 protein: CATGSGQGNTGELFF
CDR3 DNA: TGTGCCACGGGTTCGGGACAGGGAAACACCGGGGAGCTGTTTTTT

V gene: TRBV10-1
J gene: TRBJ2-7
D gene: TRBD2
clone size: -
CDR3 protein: CASSEQRGTYEQYF
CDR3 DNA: TGCGCCAGCAGTGAACAGCGGGGTACCTACGAGCAGTACTTT

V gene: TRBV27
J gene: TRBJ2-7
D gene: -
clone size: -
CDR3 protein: CASSFSGRFGYEQYF
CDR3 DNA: TGTGCCAGCAGTTTTAGCGGCAGATTTGGTTACGAGCAGTACTTC

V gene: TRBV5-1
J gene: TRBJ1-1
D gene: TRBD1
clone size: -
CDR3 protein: CASSLQGKLNTEAFF
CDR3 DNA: TGCGCCAGCAGCTTACAGGGGAAACTGAACACTGAAGCTTTCTTT

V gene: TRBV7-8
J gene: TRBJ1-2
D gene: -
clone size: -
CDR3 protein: CASSPTQGRTGGYTF
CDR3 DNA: TGTGCCAGCAGCCCAACACAGGGCCGAACGGGGGGCTACACCTTC

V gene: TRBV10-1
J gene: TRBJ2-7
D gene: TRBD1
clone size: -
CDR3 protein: CASSETSQGQHEQYF
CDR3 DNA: TGCGCCAGCAGTGAAACCTCACAGGGGCAGCACGAGCAGTACTTC

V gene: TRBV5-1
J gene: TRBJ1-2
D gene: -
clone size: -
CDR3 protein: CASGRDNANYGYTF
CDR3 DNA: TGCGCCAGCGGCAGGGACAACGCTAACTATGGCTACACCTTC

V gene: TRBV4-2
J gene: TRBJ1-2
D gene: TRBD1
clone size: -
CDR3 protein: CASSLGTGSNYGYTF
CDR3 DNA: TGTGCCAGCAGCCTCGGGACAGGGTCTAACTATGGCTACACCTTC

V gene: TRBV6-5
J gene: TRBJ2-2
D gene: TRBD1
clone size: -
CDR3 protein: CASGRGHPNTGELFF
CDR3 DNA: TGTGCCAGCGGAAGGGGGCACCCGAACACCGGGGAGCTGTTTTTT

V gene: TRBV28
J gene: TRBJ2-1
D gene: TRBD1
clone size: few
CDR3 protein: CASGRTGGKNEQFF
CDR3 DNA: TGTGCCAGCGGAAGGACAGGGGGGAAAAATGAGCAGTTCTTC

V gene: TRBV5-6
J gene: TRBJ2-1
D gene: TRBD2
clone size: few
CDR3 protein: CASSLDSGRVVNEQFF
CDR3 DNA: TGTGCCAGCAGCTTGGACAGCGGGAGGGTCGTAAATGAGCAGTTCTTC

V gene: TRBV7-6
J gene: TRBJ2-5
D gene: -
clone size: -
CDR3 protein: CASSRLGTVQETQYF
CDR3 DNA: TGTGCCAGCAGTCGACTAGGGACAGTACAAGAGACCCAGTACTTC

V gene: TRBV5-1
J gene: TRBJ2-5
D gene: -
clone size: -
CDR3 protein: CASSLRTGAQETQYF
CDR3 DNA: TGCGCCAGCAGCTTAAGGACGGGAGCCCAAGAGACCCAGTACTTC

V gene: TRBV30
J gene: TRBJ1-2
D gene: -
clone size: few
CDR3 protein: CAWSVESGYTF
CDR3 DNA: TGTGCCTGGAGCGTAGAGAGTGGCTACACCTTC

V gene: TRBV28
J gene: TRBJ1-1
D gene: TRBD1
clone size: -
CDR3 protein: CASSASTGGGTEAFF
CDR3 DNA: TGTGCCAGCAGTGCCTCGACAGGGGGGGGCACTGAAGCTTTCTTT

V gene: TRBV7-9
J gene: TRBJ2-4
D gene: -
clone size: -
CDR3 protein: CASSPRGLAQNIQYF
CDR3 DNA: TGTGCCAGCAGCCCACGGGGGTTAGCGCAAAACATTCAGTACTTC

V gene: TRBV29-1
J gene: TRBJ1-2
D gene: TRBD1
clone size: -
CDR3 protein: CSVATGVLGYTF
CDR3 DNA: TGCAGCGTCGCCACAGGGGTTTTAGGCTACACCTTC

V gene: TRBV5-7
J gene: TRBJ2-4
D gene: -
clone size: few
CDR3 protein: CASSFRDKKENIQYF
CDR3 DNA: TGTGCCAGCAGCTTCCGGGACAAGAAGGAGAACATTCAGTACTTC

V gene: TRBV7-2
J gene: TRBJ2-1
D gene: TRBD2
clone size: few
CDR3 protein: CASSLGLAGGGGEQFF
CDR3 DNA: TGTGCCAGCAGCCTAGGACTAGCGGGAGGCGGGGGTGAGCAGTTCTTC

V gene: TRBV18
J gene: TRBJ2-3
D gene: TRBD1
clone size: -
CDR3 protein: CASSPSGQSTDTQYF
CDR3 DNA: TGTGCCAGCTCACCATCGGGACAGTCCACAGATACGCAGTATTTT

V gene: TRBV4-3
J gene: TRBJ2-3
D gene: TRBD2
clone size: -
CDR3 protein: CASSQFLAGGADTQYF
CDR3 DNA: TGCGCCAGCAGCCAATTCCTAGCGGGAGGAGCAGATACGCAGTATTTT

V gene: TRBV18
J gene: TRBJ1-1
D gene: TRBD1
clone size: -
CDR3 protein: CASSQEADHRGGFF
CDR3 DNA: TGTGCCAGCTCCCAAGAAGCCGACCACAGGGGTGGTTTCTTT

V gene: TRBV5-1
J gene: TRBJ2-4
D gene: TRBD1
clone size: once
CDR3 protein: CASSSPGGSKNIQYF
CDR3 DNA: TGCGCCAGCAGCTCCCCAGGGGGATCCAAAAACATTCAGTACTTC

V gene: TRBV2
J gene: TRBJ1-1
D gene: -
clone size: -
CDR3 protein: CASSVLAGNTEAFF
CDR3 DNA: TGTGCCAGCAGTGTCCTTGCGGGGAACACTGAAGCTTTCTTT

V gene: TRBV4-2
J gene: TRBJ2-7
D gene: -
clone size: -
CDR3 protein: CASSQDISGPYEQYF
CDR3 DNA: TGTGCCAGCAGCCAAGATATCAGCGGCCCCTACGAGCAGTACTTC

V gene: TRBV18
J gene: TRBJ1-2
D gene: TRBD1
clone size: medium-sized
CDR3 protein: CASSPNRGASDYGYTF
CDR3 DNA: TGTGCCAGCTCACCAAACAGGGGAGCATCGGACTATGGCTACACCTTC

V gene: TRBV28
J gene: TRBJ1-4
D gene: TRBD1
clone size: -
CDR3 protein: CASSSGGSNEKLFF
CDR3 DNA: TGTGCCAGCAGCTCAGGGGGAAGTAATGAAAAACTGTTTTTT

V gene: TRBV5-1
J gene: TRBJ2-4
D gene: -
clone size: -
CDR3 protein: CASSLGPGAKNIQYF
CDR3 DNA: TGCGCCAGCAGCTTGGGTCCAGGGGCCAAAAACATTCAGTACTTC

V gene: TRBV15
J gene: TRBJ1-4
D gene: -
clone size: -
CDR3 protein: CATSSSRGIATNEKLFF
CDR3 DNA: TGTGCCACCAGCAGTTCCAGGGGTATTGCGACTAATGAAAAACTGTTTTTT

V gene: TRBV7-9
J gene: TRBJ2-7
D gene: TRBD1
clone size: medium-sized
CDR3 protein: CASSTLTGQGEQYF
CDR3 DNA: TGTGCCAGCAGCACTCTGACAGGGCAGGGCGAGCAGTACTTC

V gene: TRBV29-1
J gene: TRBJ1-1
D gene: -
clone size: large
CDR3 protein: CSVAGQPNTEAFF
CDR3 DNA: TGCAGCGTGGCTGGACAGCCGAACACTGAAGCTTTCTTT

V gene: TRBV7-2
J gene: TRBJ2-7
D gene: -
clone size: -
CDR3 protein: CASSLSDSYEQYF
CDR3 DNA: TGTGCCAGCAGCTTGTCGGACAGCTACGAGCAGTACTTC

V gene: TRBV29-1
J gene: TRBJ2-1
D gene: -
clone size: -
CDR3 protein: CSVVAVPPPYNEQFF
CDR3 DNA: TGCAGCGTCGTAGCGGTCCCGCCTCCCTACAATGAGCAGTTCTTC

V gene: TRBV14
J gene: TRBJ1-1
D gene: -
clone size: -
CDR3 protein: CASSQIQGTEAFF
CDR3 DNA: TGTGCCAGCAGCCAGATACAGGGCACTGAAGCTTTCTTT

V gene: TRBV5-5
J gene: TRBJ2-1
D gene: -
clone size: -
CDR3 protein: CASSLIYSGDNEQFF
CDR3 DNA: TGTGCCAGCAGCTTAATTTATTCCGGAGACAATGAGCAGTTCTTC

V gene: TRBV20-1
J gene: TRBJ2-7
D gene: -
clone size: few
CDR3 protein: CSASKSYEQYF
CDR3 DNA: TGCAGTGCTAGTAAATCCTACGAGCAGTACTTC